The clone carrying this T cell receptor (beta chain) was seen just once. Its antigen is unknown. Method: immunoSEQ multiplex PCR; TCRdb's copy keeps in-frame clones and lacks some. The sample shows some 35,000 clones, less than 85% of them seen only once. These data originate in a study of CD4 T cells in relation to SARS-CoV-2 and coronaviruses. Study context: PBMCs were cultured with antigen for roughly nine days before TCR beta sequencing. General observations from the study: Each donor contributed either pre-pandemic or post-infection samples, not both.

The V segment lost 5 bases and the J segment 0 bases; nucleotides outside the gene matches: 7. CDR3 length: 15 amino acids. Germline V lookup: CDR1 SGHTA, CDR2 FQGNSA. This sequence was found in an adult with COVID-19. The rearrangement joins TRBV7-2 to TRBJ2-7, with 7 bases matching TRBD1. Material: naive CD4+ T cells from PBMCs, cultured in vitro. The subset is: naive CD4+ T cells isolated by negative enrichment. CDR3 in DNA: TGTGCCAGCAGCCTATTGACAGGGACCTCCTACGAGCAGTACTTC. This gives the protein CASSLLTGTSYEQYF.